This T cell receptor beta chain was observed in a study of blood T cells in healthy people across ages. Germline-derived CDR1 and CDR2 are MNHEY and SVGAGI. V lost 6 bases to trimming and J lost 11 bases; unmatched junction nucleotides: 11. CDR3 length: 15 amino acids. Primed by a sample-barcoded 5' primer and a J-beta primer mix, a second PCR proceeded for about 7 to 11 cycles. Each cDNA molecule was tagged by a template-switch adaptor with 12 random nucleotides. TCRdb redid the calling of the 5' RACE reads with MiXCR, one entry per CDR3 protein. The sample holds 910,000 or so distinct CDR3 sequences; roughly 51% are singletons and the top ten take roughly 23%. Approximately 9 milliliters of peripheral blood were drawn from each donor into EDTA-treated tubes. Per sample, a minimum of 7 million PBMCs were isolated. Comment on this clonotype: Its antigen is undetermined.

Whole-study results and caveats: Among long-lived donors, naive CD4+ cells were more numerous and diversity higher than in aged donors.

This sequence originates from a woman aged 55-69 years in good health. The sample comprised blood. The J gene is TRBJ2-5, the V gene TRBV6-5, with 14 bases that match TRBD2. CDR3 sequence reads: CASSTGTSGSNEQYF. The CDR3 coding sequence is TGTGCCAGCAGCACCGGGACTAGCGGGAGCAATGAGCAGTACTTC.